The 14 T cell receptor beta chains presented below share a single source sample, sequenced in a study of regulatory T cells in long-lasting Graves disease. Time point here: persistent/refractory GD, antithyroid drugs over 5 years with positive TRAb. PBMC-derived RNA was used for the TCR library. Relying on iRepertoire HTBI primers and Arm-PCR of CDR3 regions, the team built TCR beta libraries. Each CDR3 protein is one row after TCRdb ran MiXCR on the multiplex PCR reads. The table has around 460,000 distinct CDR3 sequences, about a fifth seen once. The sample consisted of peripheral blood mononuclear cells (PBMCs), taken when the disease was refractory, from a patient treated with antithyroid drugs. The receptors here all came from a female donor with Graves disease.

This clonotype was detected a few times. CDR3 nucleotide sequence: TGTGCCAGCAGTTTCGGGGGTACTAGCACAGATACGCAGTATTTT. Its translation is CASSFGGTSTDTQYF. V usage is TRBV28 and J usage is TRBJ2-3; possibly TRBD2 for D (6 bases). Trimming took off 3 bases at V and 0 bases at J, with 10 bases between the two ends. Germline V gene sequence: CDR1 MDHEN, CDR2 SYDVKM. This CDR3 is built from 15 residues.

The V and J genes are TRBV7-2 and TRBJ2-1; the D call may be TRBD1 or TRBD2 (6 bases each). V was shortened by 1 base and J by 2 bases, with 9 bases between the two germline ends. CDR1 SGHTA and CDR2 FQGNSA come from the germline V gene. The CDR3 consists of 15 residues. The CDR3 sequence is CASSLGGGTYNEQFF. CDR3 in DNA: TGTGCCAGCAGCTTAGGAGGGGGGACCTACAATGAGCAGTTCTTC.

The chain combines TRBV20-1 with TRBJ1-2; D gene unclear. Trimming stripped 2 bases from V and 0 bases from J, with 13 bases between. The CDR3 is made up of 15 amino acids. Looked up from germline, CDR1 is DFQATT and CDR2 is SNEGSKA (reference sequence). As DNA, the CDR3 is TGCAGTGCTAGAAACCCTTTTCGCTCTAACTATGGCTACACCTTC. Translation: CSARNPFRSNYGYTF.

This clonotype was seen ten or more times. The V call is TRBV6-1, the J call TRBJ1-2; D call uncertain. The length of the CDR3 is 13 residues. Germline CDR1 and CDR2: MNHNS and SASEGT. V was trimmed by 6 bases and J by 0 bases, leaving 8 bases between them. The DNA of the CDR3 is TGTGCCAGCAGCGAGGTAGCTAACTATGGCTACACCTTC. Protein product: CASSEVANYGYTF.

This clonotype has a count of ten or more. The V gene is TRBV10-3, the J gene TRBJ1-1; D perhaps matches TRBD1 (5 bases). This CDR3 spans 14 amino acids. CDR1 and CDR2 (germline): ENHRY, SYGVKD. Deletions cut 0 bases from V and 1 base from J, with 6 bases between. The chain's CDR3 is CAISESGGNTEAFF. CDR3 DNA: TGTGCCATCAGTGAGTCTGGGGGGAACACTGAAGCTTTCTTT.

This clonotype was counted ten times or more. For the CDR3, the DNA is TGCAGTGCCCAACGGTCAACAGGGGCCCACGAGCAGTACTTC. Encoded protein: CSAQRSTGAHEQYF. The rearrangement joins TRBV20-1 to TRBJ2-7; TRBD1 matches at 7 bases. V shed 6 bases and J 5 bases; nucleotides not matched to a gene: 13. This CDR3 is 14 amino acids long. Germline values: CDR1 DFQATT, CDR2 SNEGSKA (reference sequence).

This chain joins TRBV5-1 and TRBJ1-2, with D unclear. Trimming stripped 0 bases from V and 4 bases from J, with 10 bases between. This CDR3 is built from 14 residues. In germline, CDR1 is SGHRS, CDR2 YFSETQ. The CDR3 sequence is CASSLEPASYGYTF. CDR3 nucleotide sequence: TGCGCCAGCAGCTTGGAGCCAGCTAGCTATGGCTACACCTTC. Combining the CDR3 with reference TRBV5-1 and TRBJ1-2 gives the whole variable domain KAGVTQTPRYLIKTRGQQVTLSCSPISGHRSVSWYQQTPGQGLQFLFEYFSETQRNKGNFPGRFSGRQFSNSRSEMNVSTLELGDSALYLCASSLEPASYGYTFGSGTRLTVV.

V usage is TRBV7-9 and J usage is TRBJ1-6, with D perhaps matching TRBD1 (5 bases). This CDR3 contains 15 residues. The V gene's germline CDR1 is SEHNR and CDR2 FQNEAQ (reference sequence). Trimming left V 1 base short and J 7 bases short, with 11 bases between. The CDR3: CASSLVEGSNSPLHF. As DNA, the CDR3 is TGTGCCAGCAGCTTAGTCGAGGGGTCGAATTCACCCCTCCACTTT.

This clonotype was detected once. This chain links TRBV5-1 with TRBJ2-1; D not resolved. The V end lost 4 bases, the J end lost 7 bases, and 6 bases lay between the germline ends. Looked up from germline, CDR1 is SGHRS and CDR2 is YFSETQ. There are 11 residues in the CDR3. The chain's CDR3 is CASSLENEQFF. In DNA form, the CDR3 reads TGCGCCAGCAGCCTAGAGAATGAGCAGTTCTTC.

This clonotype was picked up a small number of times. The rearrangement links TRBV24-1 to TRBJ2-2, with 7 bases fitting TRBD1. Germline V gene data show CDR1 as KGHDR and CDR2 as SFDVKD. The CDR3 contains 15 residues. V lost 9 bases to trimming and J lost 5 bases; unmatched junction nucleotides: 11. CDR3 sequence (DNA): TGTGCCACCGGCGGACAGGAATGGGAAACCGGGGAGCTGTTTTTT. Translation: CATGGQEWETGELFF.

Concerning this clonotype itself: A read error may explain this, as a much larger clone is one base away. The chain joins TRBV2 to TRBJ2-5; D may be TRBD1 (6 bases). With 6 bases removed from V and 5 bases from J, the gap between germline ends came to 16 bases. The CDR3 consists of 14 residues. Germline V lookup: CDR1 SNHLY, CDR2 FYNNEI. The CDR3 nucleotides are TGTGCCAGCAGAGGGGGTCTCCCTAGGGAGACCCAGTACTTC. Encoded protein: CASRGGLPRETQYF. Together with reference TRBV2 and TRBJ2-5, the CDR3 gives the full variable domain: EPEVTQTPSHQVTQMGQEVILRCVPISNHLYFYWYRQILGQKVEFLVSFYNNEISEKSEIFDDQFSVERPDGSNFTLKIRSTKLEDSAMYFCASRGGLPRETQYFGPGTRLLVL.

In its sample, this clonotype was seen many times. The genes are TRBV7-2 and TRBJ2-7; D is possibly TRBD1 (6 bases). The germline gives CDR1 SGHTA, CDR2 FQGNSA. The V end was cut by 5 bases, the J end by 0 bases, with 8 bases between. This CDR3 has 13 amino acids. The CDR3 bases are TGTGCCAGCAGCGTGGGACACTCCTACGAGCAGTACTTC. Residues: CASSVGHSYEQYF. The entire variable domain, with the rest obtained from reference TRBV7-2 and TRBJ2-7, is as follows: GAGVSQSPSNKVTEKGKDVELRCDPISGHTALYWYRQSLGQGLEFLIYFQGNSAPDKSGLPSDRFSAERTGGSVSTLTIQRTQQEDSAVYLCASSVGHSYEQYFGPGTRLTVT.

This clonotype was observed at least ten times. The rearrangement uses TRBV11-1 and TRBJ1-4, with 11 bases fitting TRBD1. The CDR3 consists of 15 residues. CDR1 is SGHAT, CDR2 FQDESV, per germline (reference sequence). The V gene end was trimmed by 5 bases and the J gene end by 5 bases; junction bases not matched to a gene: 4. Here the CDR3 DNA reads TGTGCCAGCAGCCCTAGGACAGGGGGCAATGAAAAACTGTTTTTT. It yields the protein CASSPRTGGNEKLFF.

This clonotype was observed a few times. The chain links TRBV11-2 to TRBJ2-3; D remains ambiguous. In germline, CDR1 is SGHAT, CDR2 FQNNGV. Trimming left V 2 bases short and J 0 bases short, with 9 bases between. This CDR3 comprises 15 residues. The CDR3 is CASSLTYLSTDTQYF. In DNA form, the CDR3 reads TGTGCCAGCAGCTTAACGTACCTTAGCACAGATACGCAGTATTTT.